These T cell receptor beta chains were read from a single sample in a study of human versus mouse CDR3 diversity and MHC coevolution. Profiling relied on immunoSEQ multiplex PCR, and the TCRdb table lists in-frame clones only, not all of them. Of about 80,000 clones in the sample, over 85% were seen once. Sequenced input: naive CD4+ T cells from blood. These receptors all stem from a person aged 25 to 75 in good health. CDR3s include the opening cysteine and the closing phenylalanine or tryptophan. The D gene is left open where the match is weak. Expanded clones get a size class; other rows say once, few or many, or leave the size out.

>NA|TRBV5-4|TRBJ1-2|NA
TGTGCCAGCAGCTCAGGACAGAGCTATAACTATGGCTACACCTTC
CASSSGQSYNYGYTF
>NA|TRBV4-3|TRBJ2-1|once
TGCGCCAGCAGCCTCACCTCTTTAGCGGCAAGCTCCTACAATGAGCAGTTCTTC
CASSLTSLAASSYNEQFF
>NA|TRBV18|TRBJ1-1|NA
TGTGCCAGCTCATCAGGGAAGAACACTGAAGCTTTCTTT
CASSSGKNTEAFF
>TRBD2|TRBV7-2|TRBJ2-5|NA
TGTGCCAGCAGCTCTAGCGGGAGGAAGGAAGAGACCCAGTACTTC
CASSSSGRKEETQYF
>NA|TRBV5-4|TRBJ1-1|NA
TGTGCCAGCAGCTTGGCCGACAGTGTAGGCACTGAAGCTTTCTTT
CASSLADSVGTEAFF
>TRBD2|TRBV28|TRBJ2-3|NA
TGTGCCAGCAGACCCGGGGGGTTCACAGATACGCAGTATTTT
CASRPGGFTDTQYF
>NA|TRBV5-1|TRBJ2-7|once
TGCGCCAGCAGTTCGGGCCGAGGAGGGGCCTACGAGCAGTACTTC
CASSSGRGGAYEQYF
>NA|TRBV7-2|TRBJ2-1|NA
TGTGCCAGCAGCTTAGGGACAGCCTACAATGAGCAGTTCTTC
CASSLGTAYNEQFF
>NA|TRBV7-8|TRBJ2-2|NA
TGTGCCAGCAGCTTATCTCAGGGGAGGAACACCGGGGAGCTGTTTTTT
CASSLSQGRNTGELFF
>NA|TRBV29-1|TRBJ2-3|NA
TGCAGCGTTGGTGATAGCGGAGCCTTCTACACAGATACGCAGTATTTT
CSVGDSGAFYTDTQYF
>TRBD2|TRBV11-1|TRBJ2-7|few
TGTGCCAGCAGGTTTAGCGGGACGAGATACTACGAGCAGTACTTC
CASRFSGTRYYEQYF
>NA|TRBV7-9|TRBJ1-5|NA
TGTGCCAGCAGCTCCGCAGGGTCAGGGAATCAGCCCCAGCATTTT
CASSSAGSGNQPQHF
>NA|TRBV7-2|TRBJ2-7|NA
TGTGCCAGCAGCTTAGCTCCCGGGAGAGGTACCTACGAGCAGTACTTC
CASSLAPGRGTYEQYF
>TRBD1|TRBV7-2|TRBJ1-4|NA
TGTGCCAGCAGCTTCGGACAGGGGGCTCAGTTACTGTTTTTT
CASSFGQGAQLLFF
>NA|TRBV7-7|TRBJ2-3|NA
TGTGCTAGCAGCTTAGGGGCGAGCACAGATACGCAGTATTTT
CASSLGASTDTQYF
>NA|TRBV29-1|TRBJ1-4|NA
TGCAGCTTTATAGGGGCTAACGAAAAACTGTTTTTT
CSFIGANEKLFF
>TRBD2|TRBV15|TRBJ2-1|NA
TGTGCCACCAGCAGAGATCGAGCGGGAGGTGAGCAGTTCTTC
CATSRDRAGGEQFF
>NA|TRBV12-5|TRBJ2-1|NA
TGTGCTAGTGGCCTGCTAGGAACGCTTCTCAATGAGCAGTTCTTC
CASGLLGTLLNEQFF
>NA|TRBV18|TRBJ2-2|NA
TGTGCCAGCTCACCACCATCCGTCGGGAACACCGGGGAGCTGTTTTTT
CASSPPSVGNTGELFF
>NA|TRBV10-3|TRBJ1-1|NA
TGTGCCATCAGGGAAACGGGGTCGAACACTGAAGCTTTCTTT
CAIRETGSNTEAFF
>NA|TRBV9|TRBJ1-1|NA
TGTGCCAGCAGCGTAGGGCCAGAGGGCTTTGAAGCTTTCTTT
CASSVGPEGFEAFF
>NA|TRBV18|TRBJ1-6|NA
TGTGCCAGCTCACCAGCCCAGGTCCGGAATTCACCCCTCCACTTT
CASSPAQVRNSPLHF
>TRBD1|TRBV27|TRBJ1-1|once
TGTGCCAGCAGTCCCGCCGAGACAGGGTGGACTGAAGCTTTCTTT
CASSPAETGWTEAFF
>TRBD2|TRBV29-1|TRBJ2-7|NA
TGCAGCGTTGTGACTAGCGTGAGCTACGAGCAGTACTTC
CSVVTSVSYEQYF
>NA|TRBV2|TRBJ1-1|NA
TGTGCCAGCAGTGTGGCGGGGGCAACTGAAGCTTTCTTT
CASSVAGATEAFF
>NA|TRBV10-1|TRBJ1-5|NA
TGCGCCAGCACCAGAGGGCGGTGCGCGGCAGACGGAAATAGCAATCAGCCCCAGCATTTT
CASTRGRCAADGNSNQPQHF
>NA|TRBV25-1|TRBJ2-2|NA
TGTGCCAGCCGCGGGACGGGGGACACCGGGGAGCTGTTTTTT
CASRGTGDTGELFF
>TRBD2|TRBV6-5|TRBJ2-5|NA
TGTGCCAGCAGTCTTAGCGGGAGAAGGCTAGAGACCCAGTACTTC
CASSLSGRRLETQYF
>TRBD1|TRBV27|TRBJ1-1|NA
TGTGCCAGCAGTTTATACGGCTGGGGGACAGGGAACACTGAAGCTTTCTTT
CASSLYGWGTGNTEAFF
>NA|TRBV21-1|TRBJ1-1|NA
TGTGCCAGCGCCTCGGGACAGGGAGGTCCCCTGAACACTGAAGCTTTCTTT
CASASGQGGPLNTEAFF